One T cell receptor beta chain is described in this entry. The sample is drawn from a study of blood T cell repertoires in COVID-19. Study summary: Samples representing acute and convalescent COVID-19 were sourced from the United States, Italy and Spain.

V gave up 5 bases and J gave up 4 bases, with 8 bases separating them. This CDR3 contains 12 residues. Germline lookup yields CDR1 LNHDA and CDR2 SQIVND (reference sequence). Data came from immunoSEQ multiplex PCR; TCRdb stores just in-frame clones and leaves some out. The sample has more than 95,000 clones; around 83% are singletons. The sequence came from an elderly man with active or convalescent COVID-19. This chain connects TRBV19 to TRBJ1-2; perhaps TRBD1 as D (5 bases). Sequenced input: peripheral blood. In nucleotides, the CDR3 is TGTGCCAGTAGTCAGGACATCTATGGCTACACCTTC. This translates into CASSQDIYGYTF.